This entry concerns a single TCR beta chain. The antigen is unknown. TRB cDNA libraries were made by UMI-labeled 5' RACE. After re-calling the 5' RACE reads, TCRdb lists one entry per CDR3 protein, DNA absent. This sample contains some 60,000 distinct CDR3 sequences. The data were taken from a study of CXCR3-negative and CXCR3-positive naive CD8 T cells. Study-level points and caveats: Similarly elevated diversity marked both naive subsets, with memory CD8+ cells showing far lower diversity. TRBV-TRBJ usage was similar across naive CXCR3 subsets but distinct in memory cells. Surface CD5 was comparable between naive subsets; TCR strength was inferred from TRB CDR3 properties. Naive cells that were CXCR3-positive had more hydrophobic TRB CDR3s (compared with CXCR3-negative naive cells).

Definition of naive CD8+ T cells rested on a CD45RO-CCR7+CD27+CD95- profile. The sequenced sample consisted of naive CXCR3+ CD8+ T cells from blood. Subset indicated: CD45RO-CCR7+CD27+CD95- naive CD8+ T cells expressing CXCR3 (TNR3+). The receptor was isolated from a human donor in good health. Some clones in this sample may be carry-over from other donors' samples.

CDR3 sequence: CASSQDQWEYSNQPQHF. The V and J genes are TRBV4-2 and TRBJ1-5. This CDR3 comprises 17 residues. Per germline, CDR1 LGHNA and CDR2 YNFKEQ.